These 29 T cell receptor beta chains originate from one sample sequenced in a study of blood T cells in healthy people across ages. Together with a sample-barcoded 5' primer, a J-beta primer mix was included in a second PCR lasting roughly 6 to 12 cycles. TCRdb redid the calling of the 5' RACE reads with MiXCR, one entry per CDR3 protein. The sample yields 600,000 or so distinct CDR3 sequences, around half seen once. Sequences were obtained from blood. These receptors were taken from a man older than 75 in good health.

Only a few counts were recorded for this clonotype. The V and J genes are TRBV29-1 and TRBJ2-7; the match to TRBD1 covers 8 bases. The CDR3 is made up of 13 amino acids. V gave up 5 bases and J gave up 5 bases; unmatched junction bases: 8. Looked up from germline, CDR1 is SQVTM and CDR2 is ANQGSEA. CDR3 sequence: CSVRTDRGDEQYF. In DNA form, the CDR3 reads TGCAGCGTTAGAACCGACAGGGGTGACGAGCAGTACTTC.

CDR3 coding DNA: TGTGCCAGCAGCGACAAAGGGGCCACTGAAGCTTTCTTT. Translation gives CASSDKGATEAFF. The V call is TRBV7-3, the J call TRBJ1-1, with D possibly matching TRBD1 (5 bases). V was clipped by 5 bases and J by 4 bases, with 11 bases between them. Germline V gene data show CDR1 as SGHTA and CDR2 as FQGTGA. The CDR3 has 13 amino acids.

Comments on this clonotype: This could be a read error, since a much larger clone is one nucleotide away. CDR3 sequence: CASRKTGLCEQYF. The CDR3 DNA follows: TGTGCCAGCAGAAAGACAGGGTTGTGCGAGCAGTACTTC. The chain uses TRBV6-5 and TRBJ2-7; 7 nucleotides line up with TRBD1. The CDR3 contains 13 residues. Germline-derived CDR1 and CDR2 are MNHEY and SVGAGI. The trim removed 6 bases at V and 6 bases at J, leaving 8 bases unmatched.

This clonotype was seen ten or more times. The genes are TRBV7-2 and TRBJ1-5; a weak D match, TRBD1 (6 bases). Between the trimmed V and J ends, which lost 5 bases and 6 bases, there was a span of 14 bases. The CDR3 spans 14 residues. CDR1 is SGHTA, CDR2 FQGNSA, per germline. CDR3 sequence (DNA): TGTGCCAGCAGCCCACAGGGCCAGGGTCAGCCCCAGCATTTT. It codes for CASSPQGQGQPQHF.

This clonotype was counted between two and nine times. The rearrangement joins TRBV29-1 to TRBJ2-5, with 12 bases that match TRBD1. Trimming removed 3 bases from V and 3 bases from J; junction bases left unmatched: 2. CDR3 length equals 14 residues. CDR1 and CDR2 (germline): SQVTM, ANQGSEA. CDR3 region: CSVDGTGGEETQYF. For the CDR3, the DNA is TGCAGCGTTGACGGGACAGGGGGCGAAGAGACCCAGTACTTC.

In DNA form, the CDR3 reads TGTGCCAGCAGCCAACCTAGGCAGGGGGGGCACAATGAGCAGTTCTTC. Protein sequence: CASSQPRQGGHNEQFF. The genes are TRBV7-2 and TRBJ2-1; D might be TRBD1 or TRBD2, each matching 7 bases. The ends were cut back, 5 bases at V and 5 bases at J, with 19 bases in the middle. The CDR3 runs 16 residues. The germline gives CDR1 SGHTA, CDR2 FQGNSA. Complete variable domain (other parts from reference TRBV7-2 and TRBJ2-1): GAGVSQSPSNKVTEKGKDVELRCDPISGHTALYWYRQSLGQGLEFLIYFQGNSAPDKSGLPSDRFSAERTGGSVSTLTIQRTQQEDSAVYLCASSQPRQGGHNEQFFGPGTRLTVL.

In the case of this clonotype: One junction end disagrees with the germline gene, perhaps due to a read error. The chain combines TRBV6-1 with TRBJ2-7, with TRBD1 as a possible D gene (6 bases). With the DNA end fitting TRBJ2-5 better, the J assignment may be wrong. This CDR3 has 16 residues. CDR1 MNHNS and CDR2 SASEGT come from the germline V gene. The CDR3 sequence: CASSEAGRIRGETQYF. In nucleotides, the CDR3 is TGTGCCAGTAGTGAAGCAGGGCGGATAAGGGGGGAGACCCAGTACTTC.

V usage is TRBV7-3 and J usage is TRBJ1-1; D is unresolved. The germline V gene has CDR1 SGHTA and CDR2 FQGTGA. Trimming left V 5 bases short and J 4 bases short, with 14 bases between. The CDR3 has 14 amino acids. The CDR3 spells CASSPRGSPTEAFF. CDR3 in DNA: TGTGCCAGCAGCCCACGAGGGTCCCCCACTGAAGCTTTCTTT.

This sequence joins TRBV6-5 and TRBJ2-1; D is uncertain. CDR3 length: 12 amino acids. Germline CDR1 reads MNHEY; CDR2 reads SVGAGI. The germline V and J ends were trimmed by 2 bases and 6 bases, with 5 bases remaining between them. The CDR3 DNA reads TGTGCCAGCAGTTACGGTAGCAATGAGCAGTTCTTC. Translation: CASSYGSNEQFF.

About this clonotype: This may be a read error: a much more frequent sequence differs by one nucleotide. The gene calls are TRBV6-5 and TRBJ2-1; 8 nucleotides line up with TRBD1. Germline V CDR1 and CDR2: MNHEY, SVGAGI. The CDR3 contains 15 residues. Trimming removed 6 bases from V and 13 bases from J; junction bases left unmatched: 17. The CDR3 DNA sequence: TGTGCCAGCAGGGGCCTCGGACAGGGAAAAGAGACCCAGTTCTTC. The encoded protein is CASRGLGQGKETQFF.

The V gene is TRBV9, the J gene TRBJ2-5; 10 bases agree with TRBD2. Looked up from germline, CDR1 is SGDLS and CDR2 is YYNGEE. Unmatched junction bases numbered 19, after V lost 0 bases and J lost 5 bases. The CDR3 has 20 residues. CDR3: CASSVGDGRAGGMKEETQYF. Here the CDR3 DNA reads TGTGCCAGCAGCGTAGGAGACGGTCGAGCGGGAGGGATGAAAGAGGAGACCCAGTACTTC.

The genes are TRBV12-3 or TRBV12-4 and TRBJ2-2; 8 bases fit TRBD1. V gave up 6 bases and J gave up 1 base; unmatched junction bases: 4. The CDR3 runs 15 residues. DNA for the CDR3: TGTGCCAGCAGACGAGGACAGGGGAACACCGGGGAGCTGTTTTTT. It codes for CASRRGQGNTGELFF.

This clonotype was picked up one time. The chain links TRBV11-3 to TRBJ2-7; D might be TRBD1 (6 bases). The J call could be wrong; TRBJ2-5 is a better fit for the DNA end. The germline V gene encodes CDR1 SGHNT and CDR2 YENEEA. The CDR3 sequence is 17 residues long. For the CDR3, the DNA is TGTGCCAGCAGCCTCAGAAACTACAGGGAATGTGAAGAGACCCAGTACTTC. This gives the protein CASSLRNYRECEETQYF.

This clonotype was recorded many times. The chain joins TRBV28 to TRBJ2-7; 9 bases map to TRBD1. CDR3 length: 12 amino acids. CDR1 and CDR2 from the germline V gene are MDHEN and SYDVKM. The V gene end was trimmed by 5 bases and the J gene end by 4 bases; junction bases not matched to a gene: 0. The DNA of the CDR3 is TGTGCCAGCAGTGGGACAGGGTACGAGCAGTACTTC. It specifies CASSGTGYEQYF.

The chain links TRBV12-3 or TRBV12-4 to TRBJ2-1; tentatively, D is TRBD1 or TRBD2 (5 bases each). Trimming pared 2 bases from V and 6 bases from J, leaving 11 bases between. CDR3 length: 14 amino acids. The CDR3 region is CASSLSRDVNEQFF. In DNA, the CDR3 is TGTGCCAGCAGTTTATCCCGGGACGTCAATGAGCAGTTCTTC.

The genes are TRBV7-2 and TRBJ1-5; no definite D call. From germline, CDR1 is SGHTA and CDR2 FQGNSA. V gave up 1 base and J gave up 8 bases, with 9 bases separating them. This CDR3 spans 13 amino acids. CDR3 coding DNA: TGTGCCAGCAGCTTAGTCAGTATGGAGCCCCAGCATTTT. Amino acid sequence: CASSLVSMEPQHF.

Only a few counts were recorded for this clonotype. The J gene is TRBJ2-7, the V gene TRBV7-9; D may be TRBD1 or TRBD2 (6 bases each). Trimming took 5 bases from V and 6 from J, leaving 23 bases between them. Per the germline V gene, CDR1 is SEHNR and CDR2 is FQNEAQ (reference sequence). This CDR3 has 16 amino acids. CDR3 nucleotides: TGTGCCAGCAGCCTGGAGGGGGGACCCCCTCTACGCGAGCAGTACTTC. Translation: CASSLEGGPPLREQYF.

This clonotype was observed a few times. CDR3 loop: CAISSPGTYEQYF. In DNA, the CDR3 is TGTGCCATCAGTAGCCCCGGAACCTACGAGCAGTACTTC. The chain combines TRBV10-3 with TRBJ2-7; D uncertain. V dropped 5 bases and J dropped 2 bases, with 10 bases sitting between them. From germline, CDR1 is ENHRY and CDR2 SYGVKD. The length of the CDR3 is 13 residues.

The sample holds a few counts of this clonotype. The rearrangement links TRBV28 to TRBJ2-1, with D hard to call. This CDR3 contains 15 residues. Deletions cut 2 bases from V and 12 bases from J, with 20 bases between. Germline V gene lookup returns CDR1 MDHEN and CDR2 SYDVKM. CDR3 nucleotide sequence: TGTGCCAGCAGTTTACCCCGGCAGCTGGCCTCGGTGCAGTTCTTC. This sequence encodes CASSLPRQLASVQFF.

The chain employs TRBV14 and TRBJ2-7, with 9 bases fitting TRBD1. The CDR3 is 16 residues long. The germline CDR1 and CDR2 sequences are SGHDN and FVKESK. Trimming removed 0 bases from V and 3 bases from J; junction bases left unmatched: 6. CDR3 nucleotide sequence: TGTGCCAGCAGCCAAGATCGGGGACAGGGAGACTACGAGCAGTACTTC. It codes for CASSQDRGQGDYEQYF. The whole variable domain, remainder taken from reference TRBV14 and TRBJ2-7, is EAGVTQFPSHSVIEKGQTVTLRCDPISGHDNLYWYRRVMGKEIKFLLHFVKESKQDESGMPNNRFLAERTGGTYSTLKVQPAELEDSGVYFCASSQDRGQGDYEQYFGPGTRLTVT.

J is TRBJ2-1 and V is TRBV7-9; D is perhaps TRBD2 (5 bases). This CDR3 has 13 amino acids. Germline V lookup: CDR1 SEHNR, CDR2 FQNEAQ (reference sequence). V was trimmed by 11 bases and J by 0 bases, leaving 11 bases between them. In DNA form, the CDR3 reads TGTGCCGGCCTAGGGAGCTCCTACAATGAGCAGTTCTTC. Translated, it gives CAGLGSSYNEQFF.

The chain links TRBV28 to TRBJ2-1, with D unresolved. The CDR3 is 14 residues long. V lost 7 bases and J lost 4, with 14 bases in between. CDR1 is MDHEN, CDR2 SYDVKM, per germline. As DNA, the CDR3 is TGTGCCAGCACACAGCCTCCCGGGTACAATGAGCAGTTCTTC. Translated: CASTQPPGYNEQFF.

CDR3 nucleotides: TGTGCCAGCAGCTTAGCGTGGGGACTAGCGGGAAGGCTGGGAGAGCAGTACTTC. Amino acid sequence: CASSLAWGLAGRLGEQYF. The gene calls are TRBV7-2 and TRBJ2-5; 13 positions match TRBD2. Germline assignment: CDR1 SGHTA and CDR2 FQGNSA. The CDR3 is made up of 18 amino acids. Unmatched junction bases numbered 15, after V lost 0 bases and J lost 11 bases.

This clonotype has a handful of counts. The V call is TRBV29-1, the J call TRBJ2-1; TRBD1 is a possible D gene (6 bases). This CDR3 is built from 12 residues. Germline V gives CDR1 SQVTM, CDR2 ANQGSEA. The ends were cut back, 3 bases at V and 9 bases at J, with 12 bases in the middle. DNA for the CDR3: TGCAGCGTTGATGGGGGCGCGGTTGAGCAGTTCTTC. It specifies CSVDGGAVEQFF.

The chain combines TRBV7-3 with TRBJ2-1; D possibly corresponds to TRBD2 (6 bases). The J call is uncertain, as TRBJ2-7 better fits the DNA end. This CDR3 spans 16 amino acids. The germline CDR1 and CDR2 sequences are SGHTA and FQGTGA. The CDR3 is CASSLHLGGAYNEQYF. The CDR3 DNA reads as TGTGCCAGCAGCTTACATCTCGGGGGAGCATACAATGAGCAGTACTTC.

The chain is built from TRBV7-9 and TRBJ2-1; 14 positions agree with TRBD2. V was pared by 4 bases and J by 6 bases, with 8 bases of the junction left unmatched. The CDR3 length is 17 residues. The V gene's germline CDR1 is SEHNR and CDR2 FQNEAQ (reference sequence). The CDR3 is CASSSTSGTSGSNEQFF. The CDR3 bases are TGTGCCAGCAGCTCAACCTCCGGGACTAGCGGGAGCAATGAGCAGTTCTTC.

Note on this clonotype: An end of the junction does not agree with germline; a read error may underlie this. This chain joins TRBV7-9 and TRBJ1-5, with 7 positions matching TRBD1. The CDR3 spans 16 residues. The germline V gene encodes CDR1 SEHNR and CDR2 FQNEAQ (reference sequence). For the CDR3, the DNA is TGTGCCAGCAGCTCGGAACCCGGGACAGACAATCAGCTCCAGCATTTT. Amino acid sequence: CASSSEPGTDNQLQHF. Full variable domain (remainder filled in from reference TRBV7-9 and TRBJ1-5): DTGVSQNPRHKITKRGQNVTFRCDPISEHNRLYWYRQTLGQGPEFLTYFQNEAQLEKSRLLSDRFSAERPKGSFSTLEIQRTEQGDSAMYLCASSSEPGTDNQLQHFGDGTRLSIL.

V usage is TRBV20-1 and J usage is TRBJ2-7, with 7 positions matching TRBD1. Germline values: CDR1 DFQATT, CDR2 SNEGSKA (reference sequence). The ends lost 3 bases at V and 7 bases at J; junction bases unmatched: 12. This CDR3 region has 14 residues. CDR3 in DNA: TGCAGTGCTAGGGGAAACAGGGGAACGGGGGAGCAGTACTTC. This encodes CSARGNRGTGEQYF.

The chain uses TRBV7-2 and TRBJ2-5; 9 bases fit TRBD2. Germline-derived CDR1 and CDR2 are SGHTA and FQGNSA. The CDR3 sequence is 16 residues long. The V segment lost 0 bases and the J segment 0 bases; nucleotides outside the gene matches: 2. The CDR3 region has the DNA TGTGCCAGCAGCTTAGCGTTAGCGGGGGACCAAGAGACCCAGTACTTC. Protein product: CASSLALAGDQETQYF. Drawing the rest from reference TRBV7-2 and TRBJ2-5, the complete variable domain is GAGVSQSPSNKVTEKGKDVELRCDPISGHTALYWYRQSLGQGLEFLIYFQGNSAPDKSGLPSDRFSAERTGGSVSTLTIQRTQQEDSAVYLCASSLALAGDQETQYFGPGTRLLVL.